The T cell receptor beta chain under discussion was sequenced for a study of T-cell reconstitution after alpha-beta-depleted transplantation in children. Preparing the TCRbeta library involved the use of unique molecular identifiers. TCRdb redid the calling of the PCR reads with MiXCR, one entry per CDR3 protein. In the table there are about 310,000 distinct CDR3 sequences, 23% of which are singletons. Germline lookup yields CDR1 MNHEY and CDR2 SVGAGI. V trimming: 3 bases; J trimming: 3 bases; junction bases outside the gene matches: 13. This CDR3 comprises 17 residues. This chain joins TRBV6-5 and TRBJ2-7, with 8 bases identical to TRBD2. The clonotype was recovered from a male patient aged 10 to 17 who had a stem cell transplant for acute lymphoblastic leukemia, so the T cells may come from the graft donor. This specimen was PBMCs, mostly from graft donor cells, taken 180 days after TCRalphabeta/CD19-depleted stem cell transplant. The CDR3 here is CASSYAGGLGAFYEQYF. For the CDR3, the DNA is TGTGCCAGCAGTTATGCCGGGGGACTAGGAGCTTTCTACGAGCAGTACTTC.